This T cell receptor (beta chain) was profiled in a study of preoperative IRX-2 immunotherapy in early breast cancer (dated by TCRdb to about 2019). The meaning of the sample's treatment or condition label: preoperative locoregional IRX-2 cytokine immunotherapy. The samples were obtained from a phase Ib study in which preoperative, locoregional IRX-2 cytokine immunotherapy intended to prime immune responses was tested. The donors were early-stage breast cancer patients who were given IRX-2 prior to surgery. According to the germline V gene, CDR1 reads MNHGY and CDR2 reads SAAAGT. Relative to germline, V is 4 bases shorter and J is 5 bases shorter, with 20 bases between their ends. From cysteine to phenylalanine, the CDR3 is 16 amino acids long. Of the read, only the CDR3 DNA is kept; its 48 bases are in frame from base 1. The library relied on the immunoSEQ multiplex PCR assay. TCRdb provides this immuneACCESS table in a form limited to in-frame rearrangements. Some clones are lacking; in checked studies, under half of them reflect an unresolved V gene, and why the rest are absent is not known. This sample gives approximately 31,000 clones in total; approximately 89% of them show up just once. The ten largest clones represent 1.5% to 2% of the sample.

As for this clone: The antigen this receptor binds is unknown. No qualities accompany the bases; no much larger clone lies one base away.

The chain employs TRBV6-8 and TRBJ1-1, with a tentative D gene TRBD1 over 5 matching bases. The receptor was isolated from a human donor with breast cancer. Source: tumor tissue, taken after IRX-2 immunotherapy. The DNA is TGTGCCAGCAGTTCGCCAGAAACCGGAAGGGGTACTGAAGCTTTCTTT. This codes for CASSSPETGRGTEAFF.